The entry below describes one T cell receptor beta chain. This sample was included in a study of blood T cell repertoires in COVID-19. Study as a whole: The analysed material was cDNA or gDNA that came from T cells, B-cell-depleted T cells, or PBMCs.

TCRdb's copy holds only in-frame clones and misses some; the assay was immunoSEQ multiplex PCR. This table has 140,000 to 150,000 clones, 70% to 90% appearing once. This CDR3 has 16 residues. CDR1 MNHEY and CDR2 SVGAGI come from the germline V gene. V shed 0 bases and J shed 3 bases, with 14 bases lying between them. This TCR came from a human donor with acute or convalescent COVID-19. The donor label of this sample is uncertain. Sequencing used peripheral blood. The chain couples TRBV6-5 to TRBJ1-1, with D possibly being TRBD1 (6 bases). This CDR3 reads CASSYSYTGRDTEAFF. The CDR3 DNA follows: TGTGCCAGCAGTTACTCCTATACAGGGCGCGACACTGAAGCTTTCTTT.